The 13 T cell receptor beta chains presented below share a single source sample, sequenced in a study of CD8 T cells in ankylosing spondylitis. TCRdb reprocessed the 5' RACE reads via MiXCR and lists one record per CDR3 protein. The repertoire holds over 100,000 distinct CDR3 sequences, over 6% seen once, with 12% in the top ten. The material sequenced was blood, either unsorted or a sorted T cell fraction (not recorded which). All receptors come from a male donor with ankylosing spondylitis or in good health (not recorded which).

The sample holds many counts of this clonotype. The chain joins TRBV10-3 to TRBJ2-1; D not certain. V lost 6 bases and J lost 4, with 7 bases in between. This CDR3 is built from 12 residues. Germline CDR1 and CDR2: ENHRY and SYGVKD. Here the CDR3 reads CAISGQYNEQFF. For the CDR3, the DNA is TGTGCCATCAGCGGGCAGTACAATGAGCAGTTCTTC.

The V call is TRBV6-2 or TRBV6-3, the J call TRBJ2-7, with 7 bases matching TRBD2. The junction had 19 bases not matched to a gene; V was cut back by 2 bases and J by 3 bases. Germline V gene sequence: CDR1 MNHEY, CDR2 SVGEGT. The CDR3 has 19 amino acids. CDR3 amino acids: CASSYPGTGASGFIYEQYF. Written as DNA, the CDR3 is TGTGCCAGCAGTTACCCGGGTACCGGCGCTAGCGGTTTTATCTACGAGCAGTACTTC.

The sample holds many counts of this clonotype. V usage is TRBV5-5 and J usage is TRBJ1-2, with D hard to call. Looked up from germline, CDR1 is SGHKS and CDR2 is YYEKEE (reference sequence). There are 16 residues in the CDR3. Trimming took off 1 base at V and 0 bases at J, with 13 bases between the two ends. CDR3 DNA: TGTGCCAGCAGCTTGAGAACAGCCGCAGCTAACTATGGCTACACCTTC. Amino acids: CASSLRTAAANYGYTF.

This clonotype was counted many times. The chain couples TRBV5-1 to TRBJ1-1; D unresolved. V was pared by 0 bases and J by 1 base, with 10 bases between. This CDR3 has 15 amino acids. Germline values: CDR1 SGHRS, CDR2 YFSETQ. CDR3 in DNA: TGCGCCAGCAGCTTGGCCGCAGGTTCGAACACTGAAGCTTTCTTT. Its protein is CASSLAAGSNTEAFF.

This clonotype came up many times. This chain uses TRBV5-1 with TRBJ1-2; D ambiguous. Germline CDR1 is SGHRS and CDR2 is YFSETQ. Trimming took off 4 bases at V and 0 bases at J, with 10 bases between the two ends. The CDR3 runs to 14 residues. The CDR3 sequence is CASSNPETNYGYTF. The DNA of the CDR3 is TGCGCCAGCAGCAACCCGGAGACTAACTATGGCTACACCTTC.

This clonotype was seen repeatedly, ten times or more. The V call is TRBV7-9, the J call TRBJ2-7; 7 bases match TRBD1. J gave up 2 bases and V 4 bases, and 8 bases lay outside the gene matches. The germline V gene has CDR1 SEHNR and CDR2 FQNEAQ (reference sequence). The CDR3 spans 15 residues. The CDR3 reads CASSSLYRGTYEQYF. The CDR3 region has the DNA TGTGCCAGCAGCTCACTCTACAGGGGCACCTACGAGCAGTACTTC.

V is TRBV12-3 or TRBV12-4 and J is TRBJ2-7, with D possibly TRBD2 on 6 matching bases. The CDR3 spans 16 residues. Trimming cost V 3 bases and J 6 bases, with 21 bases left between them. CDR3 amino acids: CASSLMGGAPIGEQYF. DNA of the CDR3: TGTGCCAGCAGTTTGATGGGCGGGGCGCCCATCGGCGAGCAGTACTTC.

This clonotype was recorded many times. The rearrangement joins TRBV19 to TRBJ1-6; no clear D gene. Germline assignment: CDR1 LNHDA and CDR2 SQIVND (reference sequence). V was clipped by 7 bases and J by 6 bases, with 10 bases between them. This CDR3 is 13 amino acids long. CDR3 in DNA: TGTGCCAGTAATGGGGAAGGTAATTCACCCCTCCACTTT. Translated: CASNGEGNSPLHF.

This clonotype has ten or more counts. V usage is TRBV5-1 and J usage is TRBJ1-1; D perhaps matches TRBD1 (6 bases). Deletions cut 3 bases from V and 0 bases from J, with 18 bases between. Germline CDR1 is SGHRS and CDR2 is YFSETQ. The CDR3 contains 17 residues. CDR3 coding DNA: TGCGCCAGCAGCTCGAATCCCGCCGGACAGTTGAACACTGAAGCTTTCTTT. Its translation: CASSSNPAGQLNTEAFF.

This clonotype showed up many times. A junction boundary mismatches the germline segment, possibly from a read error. The chain's CDR3 is CASSPEGETQYF. CDR3 coding DNA: TGTGCTAGCAGCCCCGAGGGCGAAACGCAGTATTTT. The chain is built from TRBV7-7 and TRBJ2-3; tentative D call: TRBD2 (5 bases). Per the germline V gene, CDR1 is SSHAT and CDR2 is FNYEAQ (reference sequence). The length of the CDR3 is 12 residues.

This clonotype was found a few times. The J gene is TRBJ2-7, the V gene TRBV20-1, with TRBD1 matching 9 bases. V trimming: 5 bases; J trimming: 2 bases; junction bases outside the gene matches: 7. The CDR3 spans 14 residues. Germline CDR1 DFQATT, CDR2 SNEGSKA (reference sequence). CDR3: CSAGDRVITYEQYF. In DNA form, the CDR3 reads TGCAGTGCTGGGGACAGGGTAATAACCTACGAGCAGTACTTC.

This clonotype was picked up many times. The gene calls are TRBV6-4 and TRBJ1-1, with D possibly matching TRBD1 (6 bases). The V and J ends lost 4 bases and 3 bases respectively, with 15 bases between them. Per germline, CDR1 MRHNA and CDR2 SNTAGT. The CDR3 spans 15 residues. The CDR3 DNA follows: TGTGCCAGCAGTGCCTCGGGGGGCGAGGACACTGAAGCTTTCTTT. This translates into CASSASGGEDTEAFF.

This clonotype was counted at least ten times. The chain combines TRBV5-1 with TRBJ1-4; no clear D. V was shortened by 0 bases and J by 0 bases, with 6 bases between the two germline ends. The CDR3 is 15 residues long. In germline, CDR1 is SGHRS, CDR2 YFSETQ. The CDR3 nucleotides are TGCGCCAGCAGCTTGGCTTCATCAACTAATGAAAAACTGTTTTTT. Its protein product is CASSLASSTNEKLFF.